A single sample gave rise to the 14 T cell receptor beta chains below, sequenced in a study of T cells after yellow fever vaccination (dated by TCRdb to between 2019 and 2020). The sample's treatment or condition label is to be understood as: live attenuated yellow fever vaccine strain. Receptor libraries were prepared by 5' RACE. Instrument used: Illumina NovaSeq 6000. TCRdb reworked the public reads: Q25 trimming with fastp, MiXCR clone assembly, productive beta chains retained. Each record represents a unique CDR3 protein, reported with the most common genes and DNA among its rows. A total of roughly 340,000 distinct CDR3 sequences appear in this sample, approximately 3.9% of them only once. Less than 25% of the sample rests with the top ten. This material consisted of PBMCs, taken 5 days after the yellow fever booster vaccination. The receptors stem from a man between 18 and 29 years old who received the YFV17D yellow fever vaccine.

This clonotype was counted only a few times. The genes are TRBV7-9 and TRBJ2-5; TRBD1 aligns across 8 bases. The CDR3 has 15 residues. Germline CDR1 is SEHNR and CDR2 is FQNEAQ (reference sequence). V dropped 7 bases and J dropped 0; count of bases not matched to a gene: 7. The CDR3 DNA sequence: TGTGCCAGCAACGACAGGGGTTCATACCAAGAGACCCAGTACTTC. Residues: CASNDRGSYQETQYF. Using reference TRBV7-9 and TRBJ2-5 for the parts outside the CDR3, the full variable domain is DTGVSQNPRHKITKRGQNVTFRCDPISEHNRLYWYRQTLGQGPEFLTYFQNEAQLEKSRLLSDRFSAERPKGSFSTLEIQRTEQGDSAMYLCASNDRGSYQETQYFGPGTRLLVL.

This clonotype was seen only a few times. The chain uses TRBV5-4 and TRBJ1-2; no clear D. The germline CDR1 and CDR2 sequences are SGHNT and YYREEE (reference sequence). The CDR3 contains 13 residues. Trimming pared 3 bases from V and 8 bases from J, leaving 14 bases between. The CDR3 region has the DNA TGTGCCAGCAGCTCCCAGCCTCCTCGGGGCTACACCTTC. Encoded protein: CASSSQPPRGYTF.

This clonotype was picked up many times. The chain recombines TRBV18 with TRBJ1-2, with D possibly matching TRBD1 (5 bases). V dropped 2 bases and J dropped 4 bases, with 14 bases sitting between them. The CDR3 runs to 15 residues. Germline V lookup: CDR1 KGHSH, CDR2 LQKENI. The CDR3 nucleotides read TGTGCCAGCTCACCAAGGTCGCAGGGCATCTATGGCTACACCTTC. Translated, it gives CASSPRSQGIYGYTF.

The rearrangement links TRBV9 to TRBJ2-2, with D unclear. This CDR3 contains 15 residues. CDR1 SGDLS and CDR2 YYNGEE come from the germline V gene. The V gene lost 4 bases and the J gene lost 2 bases, with 12 bases spanning the gap. CDR3 residues: CASSTWADNTGELFF. CDR3 DNA: TGTGCCAGCAGCACCTGGGCAGATAACACCGGGGAGCTGTTTTTT. Full variable domain (remainder filled in from reference TRBV9 and TRBJ2-2): DSGVTQTPKHLITATGQRVTLRCSPRSGDLSVYWYQQSLDQGLQFLIQYYNGEERAKGNILERFSAQQFPDLHSELNLSSLELGDSALYFCASSTWADNTGELFFGEGSRLTVL.

This clonotype showed up many times. V and J are TRBV27 and TRBJ2-7; 8 bases are shared with TRBD1. The CDR3 loop spans 14 amino acids. Trimming cost V 5 bases and J 4 bases; bases outside gene matches: 7. CDR1 MNHEY and CDR2 SMNVEV come from the germline V gene (reference sequence). In DNA form, the CDR3 reads TGTGCCAGCAGTAACCAGGGGGCGAGATACGAGCAGTACTTC. Translating gives CASSNQGARYEQYF.

This clonotype was counted only a few times. The gene calls are TRBV6-6 and TRBJ1-1; 9 positions agree with TRBD1. The CDR3 runs 12 residues. In germline, CDR1 is MNHNY, CDR2 SVGAGI (reference sequence). The junction had 3 bases not matched to a gene; V was cut back by 7 bases and J by 6 bases. As DNA, the CDR3 is TGTGCCAGCACCACAGGGGGCTCTGAAGCTTTCTTT. Amino acids: CASTTGGSEAFF.

This clonotype has a count of ten or more. The V call is TRBV10-3, the J call TRBJ2-3; the D is unclear. Per the germline V gene, CDR1 is ENHRY and CDR2 is SYGVKD. V was clipped by 0 bases and J by 2 bases, with 12 bases between them. The CDR3 consists of 16 residues. The CDR3 DNA is TGTGCCATCAGTGAGTCTTTTGCAGGTCTCACAGATACGCAGTATTTT. Its protein product is CAISESFAGLTDTQYF.

This clonotype has a count of ten or more. V and J are TRBV7-2 and TRBJ2-1; 10 bases are a match to TRBD1. V lost 7 bases to trimming and J lost 8 bases; unmatched junction nucleotides: 5. Per the germline V gene, CDR1 is SGHTA and CDR2 is FQGNSA. The CDR3 consists of 13 residues. CDR3 loop: CASTLGTGDEQFF. CDR3 DNA sequence: TGTGCCAGCACCCTAGGGACAGGGGATGAGCAGTTCTTC.

This clonotype was counted between two and nine times. This chain joins TRBV19 and TRBJ2-7; D call uncertain. The germline V gene encodes CDR1 LNHDA and CDR2 SQIVND (reference sequence). V lost 3 bases, J lost 5 bases, and 8 bases lay in between. The CDR3 covers 12 residues. DNA for the CDR3: TGTGCCAGTAGTATTGGATCGCACGAGCAGTACTTC. Its protein product is CASSIGSHEQYF.

In its sample, this clonotype was seen a few times. J is TRBJ1-3 and V is TRBV18; tentative D call: TRBD1 (5 bases). The CDR3 has 15 amino acids. Germline V gene lookup returns CDR1 KGHSH and CDR2 LQKENI. Between the trimmed V and J ends, which lost 0 bases and 0 bases, there was a span of 6 bases. The CDR3 nucleotides are TGTGCCAGCTCACCACCGCAGGGCTCTGGAAACACCATATATTTT. Translating it yields CASSPPQGSGNTIYF.

This clonotype came up a few times. The V and J genes are TRBV19 and TRBJ2-5; D might be TRBD1 or TRBD2, each matching 5 bases. Germline CDR1 and CDR2: LNHDA and SQIVND (reference sequence). The ends were cut back, 10 bases at V and 5 bases at J, with 26 bases in the middle. This CDR3 region has 16 residues. This CDR3 reads CATRRGAGWVGETQYF. The CDR3 DNA sequence: TGTGCCACGCGAAGAGGGGCAGGTTGGGTCGGGGAGACCCAGTACTTC.

The sample holds many counts of this clonotype. The V gene is TRBV27, the J gene TRBJ2-5; TRBD2 is a possible D gene (5 bases). The germline CDR1 and CDR2 sequences are MNHEY and SMNVEV (reference sequence). This CDR3 is 14 amino acids long. The V end was cut by 2 bases, the J end by 4 bases, with 11 bases between. The CDR3 sequence is CASSLIWAGETQYF. DNA for the CDR3: TGTGCCAGCAGTTTAATTTGGGCGGGAGAGACCCAGTACTTC.

This clonotype was observed a few times. The chain joins TRBV28 to TRBJ1-5; D may be TRBD1 (5 bases). V shed 6 bases and J shed 4 bases, with 10 bases lying between them. CDR3 length equals 13 residues. CDR1 and CDR2 (germline): MDHEN, SYDVKM. The CDR3 here is CASRTAANQPQHF. Here the CDR3 DNA reads TGTGCCAGCAGGACAGCGGCTAATCAGCCCCAGCATTTT. The full variable domain, completed using reference TRBV28 and TRBJ1-5, is DVKVTQSSRYLVKRTGEKVFLECVQDMDHENMFWYRQDPGLGLRLIYFSYDVKMKEKGDIPEGYSVSREKKERFSLILESASTNQTSMYLCASRTAANQPQHFGDGTRLSIL.

The CDR3 DNA reads TGTGCCAGCACCCTGCAGGGAATCTATGGCTACACCTTC. It translates to CASTLQGIYGYTF. The rearrangement uses TRBV12-3 or TRBV12-4 and TRBJ1-2, with D possibly being TRBD1 (5 bases). CDR3 length equals 13 residues. Trimming removed 7 bases at V and 4 bases at J, with 13 bases between.